The following is a TCR beta chain sequence with its context. The antigen is unknown. Germline trimming cut 8 bases from V and 4 bases from J; bases unmatched to any gene: 4. This CDR3 has 13 residues. Germline loops: CDR1 MNHNS, CDR2 SASEGT. This specimen comes from a study of T-cell reconstitution after alpha-beta-depleted transplantation in children. Study-wide results and caveats: Newly generated T cells supplied most T-cell counts and diversity one year post-transplant.

Molecular barcoding with unique molecular identifiers was used for the TCRbeta library. TCRdb recomputed calls from the PCR reads with MiXCR, one row per CDR3 protein. The table lists about 600,000 distinct CDR3 sequences, 23% of them singletons. The chain combines TRBV6-1 with TRBJ1-1, with 10 bases that match TRBD1. The input for sequencing was PBMCs, mostly from graft donor cells, taken 360 days after TCRalphabeta/CD19-depleted stem cell transplant. The receptor's source is a boy less than two years old who had a stem cell transplant for acute myeloid leukemia, so the T cells may come from the graft donor. Here the CDR3 DNA reads TGTGCCAGCGGGACAGGGGACGTCACTGAAGCTTTCTTT. Protein sequence: CASGTGDVTEAFF.